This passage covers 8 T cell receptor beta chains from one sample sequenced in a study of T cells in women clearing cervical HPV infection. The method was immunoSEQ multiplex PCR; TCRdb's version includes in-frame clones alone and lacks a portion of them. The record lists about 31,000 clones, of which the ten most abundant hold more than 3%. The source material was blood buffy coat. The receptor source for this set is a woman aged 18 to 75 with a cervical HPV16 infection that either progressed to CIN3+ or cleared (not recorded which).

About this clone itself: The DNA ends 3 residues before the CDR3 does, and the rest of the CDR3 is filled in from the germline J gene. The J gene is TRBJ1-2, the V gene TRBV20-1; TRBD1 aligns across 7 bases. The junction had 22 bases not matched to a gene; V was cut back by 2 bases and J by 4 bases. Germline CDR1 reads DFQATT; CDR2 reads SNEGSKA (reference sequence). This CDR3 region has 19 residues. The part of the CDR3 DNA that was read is TGCAGTGCTAGACACAAGGGACAGCTTACCTACCCAGCCTCCTATGGC. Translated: CSARHKGQLTYPASYG. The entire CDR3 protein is CSARHKGQLTYPASYGYTF.

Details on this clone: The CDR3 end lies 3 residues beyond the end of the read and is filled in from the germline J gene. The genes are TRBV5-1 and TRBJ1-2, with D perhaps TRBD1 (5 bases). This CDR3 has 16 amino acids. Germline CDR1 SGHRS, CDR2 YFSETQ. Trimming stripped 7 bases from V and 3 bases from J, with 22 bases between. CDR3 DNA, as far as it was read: TGCGCCAGCTATAATGGAGGGGACTGGTTCGACTATGGC. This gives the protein CASYNGGDWFDYG. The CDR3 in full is CASYNGGDWFDYGYTF.

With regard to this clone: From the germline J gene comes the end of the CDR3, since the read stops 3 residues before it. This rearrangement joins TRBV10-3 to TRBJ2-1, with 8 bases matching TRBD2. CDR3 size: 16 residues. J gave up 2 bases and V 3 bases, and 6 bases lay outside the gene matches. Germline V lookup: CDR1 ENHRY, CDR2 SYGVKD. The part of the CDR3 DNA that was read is TGTGCCATCAGTGAAGGGAGCGGGGGAACCTACAATGAG. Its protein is CAISEGSGGTYNE. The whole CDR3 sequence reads CAISEGSGGTYNEQFF.

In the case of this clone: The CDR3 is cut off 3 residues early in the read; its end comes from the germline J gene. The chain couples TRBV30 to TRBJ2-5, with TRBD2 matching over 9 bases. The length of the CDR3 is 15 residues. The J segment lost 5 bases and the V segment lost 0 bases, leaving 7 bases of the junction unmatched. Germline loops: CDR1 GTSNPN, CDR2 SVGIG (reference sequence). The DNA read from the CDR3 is TGTGCCTGGAGTGTAATTGGCGGGGGGGCGGAGACC. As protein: CAWSVIGGGAET. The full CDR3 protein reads CAWSVIGGGAETQYF.

The chain's CDR3 is CASSLGGGAGDTQYF. Incomplete CDR3 DNA: TGTGCCAGCAGTCTCGGCGGGGGGGCTGGAGATACG. The chain carries TRBV2 and TRBJ2-3; 9 bases agree with TRBD2. The read terminates 3 residues ahead of where the CDR3 ends, so the germline J gene completes it. Germline V lookup: CDR1 SNHLY, CDR2 FYNNEI. The trim removed 5 bases at V and 5 bases at J, leaving 8 bases unmatched. The length of the CDR3 is 15 residues.

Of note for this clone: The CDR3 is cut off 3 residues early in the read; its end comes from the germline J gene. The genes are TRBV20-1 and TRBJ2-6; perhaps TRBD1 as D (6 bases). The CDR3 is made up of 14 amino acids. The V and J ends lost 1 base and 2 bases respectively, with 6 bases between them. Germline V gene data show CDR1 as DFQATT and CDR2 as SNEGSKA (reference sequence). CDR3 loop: CSARGDTGANVLTF. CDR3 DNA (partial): TGCAGTGCTAGAGGGGACACTGGGGCCAACGTC.

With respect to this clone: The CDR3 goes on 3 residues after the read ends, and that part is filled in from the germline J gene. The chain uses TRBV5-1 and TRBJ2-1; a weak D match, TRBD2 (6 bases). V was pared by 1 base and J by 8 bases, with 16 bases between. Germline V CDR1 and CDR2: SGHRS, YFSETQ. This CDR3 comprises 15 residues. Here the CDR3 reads CASSLRLGEVDEQFF. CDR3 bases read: TGCGCCAGCAGCTTGAGGTTAGGGGAGGTTGATGAG.

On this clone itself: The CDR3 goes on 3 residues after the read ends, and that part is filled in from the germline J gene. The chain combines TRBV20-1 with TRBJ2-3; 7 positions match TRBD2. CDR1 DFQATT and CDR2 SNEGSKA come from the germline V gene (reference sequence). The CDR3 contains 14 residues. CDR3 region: CSARSGLVQETQYF. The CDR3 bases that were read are TGCAGTGCTAGATCCGGACTAGTCCAAGAGACG.